One sample yielded the 8 T cell receptor beta chains listed below, sequenced in a study of tumor-infiltrating lymphocytes in primary liver carcinoma. Total RNA amounting to roughly 480 ng was the source from which TCR beta cDNA was made with a constant-region primer. Three nested multiplex PCR rounds of slightly modified ARM-PCR generated TCR beta libraries. TRBV1-TRBV30 forward primers paired with a C-beta reverse primer were used in the first two PCR rounds, which ran roughly 10 cycles each. TCRdb re-called the multiplex PCR reads through MiXCR, storing one row per CDR3 protein. The sample carries fewer than 85,000 distinct CDR3 sequences, roughly 71% recorded once. For each extraction, RNA and DNA were obtained together from about 21-30 mg of unsorted bulk tissue. Sequencing input: tumor-adjacent normal liver tissue. The receptors were sampled from a man in his forties with primary liver carcinoma and hepatitis B virus infection.

This rearrangement joins TRBV11-2 to TRBJ1-1, with a weak D call TRBD1 (6 bases). Trimming removed 5 bases from V and 8 bases from J, with 15 bases in between. In germline, CDR1 is SGHAT, CDR2 FQNNGV. There are 13 residues in the CDR3. The CDR3 region is CASSIATGTEAFF. CDR3 DNA: TGTGCCAGCAGCATAGCTACCGGGACAGAAGCTTTCTTT.

As regards this clonotype: At one end, the junction sequence differs from germline, possibly due to a read error. The chain carries TRBV6-1 and TRBJ2-5; D ambiguous. CDR1 MNHNS and CDR2 SASEGT come from the germline V gene. The CDR3 is 10 amino acids. CDR3 nucleotide sequence: TGTGCCAGCGGTCGAGAGACCCAGTATTTC. Translating gives CASGRETQYF.

On this clonotype: Germline and junction disagree at one end, which may indicate a read error. CDR3 sequence reads: CASSPGLKRITGELFF. The CDR3 DNA reads TGTGCCAGCAGTCCCGGACTGAAACGGATCACTGGGGAGCTGTTCTTT. The V gene is TRBV12-3 or TRBV12-4, the J gene TRBJ2-2; weak D call: TRBD2 (5 bases). The CDR3 is 16 amino acids.

Worth noting for this clonotype: Being one base from a much bigger clone, this may be a read error. The rearrangement uses TRBV12-3 or TRBV12-4 and TRBJ1-5; D unresolved. Trimming stripped 5 bases from V and 5 bases from J, with 10 bases between. The CDR3 is made up of 13 amino acids. The CDR3 sequence is CASSRNNDQPQHF. The CDR3 DNA reads TGTGCCAGCAGTCGTAACAACGATCAGCCCCAGCATTTT.

Turning to this clonotype: The junction differs from germline at one of its ends, possibly a read error. The chain links TRBV10-2 to TRBJ2-3, with 13 nucleotides matching TRBD2. Germline CDR1 reads WSHSY; CDR2 reads SAAADI. This CDR3 spans 17 amino acids. This chain's CDR3 is CVSNGLAGAGFADTQYF. The CDR3, as DNA: TGCGTCAGCAATGGACTAGCGGGAGCGGGTTTCGCAGATACGCAGTATTTT.

A few counts support this clonotype. Germline and junction disagree at one end, which may indicate a read error. The rearrangement joins TRBV12-3 or TRBV12-4 to TRBJ1-2, with D unresolved. This CDR3 comprises 14 residues. CDR3 region: CANSLSVPPGGYTF. The CDR3 DNA reads TGTGCCAACAGTTTATCGGTCCCGCCGGGTGGCTACACCTTC.

This clonotype showed up just once. Compared with germline, one end of the junction differs, possibly owing to a read error. This sequence joins TRBV6-2 or TRBV6-3 and TRBJ2-3, with 8 bases lining up with TRBD2. CDR1 is MNHEY and CDR2 is SVGEGT in the germline V gene. The length of the CDR3 is 18 residues. CDR3 DNA sequence: TGTGCCAGCAACTTCCTCCGACTAGTGGGAGCGGGGGCAGATACACAGTATTTT. Amino acid sequence: CASNFLRLVGAGADTQYF.

The CDR3 DNA is TGTGCCATTGGTGAAGCCGGGCAAGATCAGTACTTC. It translates to CAIGEAGQDQYF. V is TRBV10-3 and J is TRBJ2-7; D gene ambiguous. Deletions cut 9 bases from V and 10 bases from J, with 19 bases between. CDR3 length equals 12 residues. Germline values: CDR1 ENHRY, CDR2 SYGVKD.